This T cell receptor beta chain is from a study of blood T cell repertoires in COVID-19. Enrolled during active infection, Seattle patients were then followed longitudinally. Source study methods: Cell counts per sample came from amplifying reference gene primers. Produced via immunoSEQ multiplex PCR; TCRdb's table is partial and in-frame only. The V and J calls and clone size come from that table; D and trimming were worked out from the DNA. Here the sample spans about 240,000 clones, roughly 81% being singletons. CDR1 is MNHEY, CDR2 SVGAGI, per germline. V was cut by 6 bases and J by 2 bases, with 13 bases left in between. This CDR3 has 14 amino acids.

The sequence came from a woman of 80 years or more with COVID-19, enrolled during active disease. The material sequenced was peripheral blood. The V and J genes are TRBV6-5 and TRBJ2-5, with a tentative D call TRBD1 (6 bases). The CDR3 protein is CASSRYRVQETQYF. The CDR3 nucleotides read TGTGCCAGCAGCCGTTACAGGGTACAAGAGACCCAGTACTTC.